This note documents a single T cell receptor (beta chain) sequence. What it recognizes is unknown. Genomic DNA came from blood conventional CD4+ T cells gated CD25-low CD127-high. Profiled with immunoSEQ multiplex PCR; TCRdb holds only in-frame clones, not every one. Of 22,000 or so clones listed, around 92% are singletons. The sample originates from a study of regulatory and conventional T cells in RAG deficiency. Findings and caveats of the study: In Omenn syndrome, Treg and Tconv repertoires overlapped >85%.

V was clipped by 3 bases and J by 0 bases; unmatched bases: 8. The CDR3 is made up of 17 amino acids. In germline, CDR1 is GTSNPN, CDR2 SVGIG (reference sequence). This same sample was also part of a study on regulatory T cells. That study reports: The primer mix had 52 TRBV and 13 TRBJ primers.

This chain connects TRBV30 to TRBJ2-3; 11 bases fit TRBD2. The receptor's source is a human donor in good health. The sequenced sample was CD4+ T cells sorted from blood. In DNA, the CDR3 is TGTGCCTGGAGCCTAAGGCGGACTAGCGGGAGCACAGATACGCAGTATTTT. Amino acid sequence: CAWSLRRTSGSTDTQYF.